These 18 T cell receptor beta chains originate from one sample sequenced in a study of T-cell memory formation after mild COVID-19. TCRdb reprocessed the 5' RACE reads with MiXCR, giving one entry per CDR3 protein. The sample comprises approximately 260,000 distinct CDR3 sequences, over 15% of which are singletons, and around 21% rests with the top ten. The source material was PBMCs or a T cell subset sorted from them (not recorded which). Receptor source: a man between 18 and 29 years old who had mild COVID-19 (a few samples of this study predate the infection). Cell type and time point are not known.

In its sample, this clonotype was seen many times. The DNA for the CDR3 is TGTGCCAGCAGGGAGAACACTGAAGCTTTCTTT. This encodes CASRENTEAFF. The chain carries TRBV2 and TRBJ1-1; D gene unclear. The germline CDR1 and CDR2 sequences are SNHLY and FYNNEI. The CDR3 contains 11 residues. The V end was cut by 6 bases, the J end by 1 base, with 3 bases between.

The V gene is TRBV6-1, the J gene TRBJ1-6, with D tentatively TRBD1 (5 bases). The CDR3 loop spans 14 amino acids. Germline V gene data show CDR1 as MNHNS and CDR2 as SASEGT. Deletions cut 3 bases from V and 12 bases from J, with 15 bases between. This CDR3 reads CASSDTQGIGPLHF. CDR3 nucleotide sequence: TGTGCCAGCAGTGATACCCAGGGTATAGGACCCCTCCACTTT.

This clonotype was seen ten or more times. This chain uses TRBV12-3 or TRBV12-4 with TRBJ2-1; D unresolved. The CDR3 spans 14 residues. V dropped 3 bases and J dropped 5 bases, with 11 bases sitting between them. CDR3 nucleotides: TGTGCCAGCAGTTTCCTGGCCCTAAACAATGAGCAGTTCTTC. This encodes CASSFLALNNEQFF.

Only a few counts were recorded for this clonotype. The chain links TRBV6-2 or TRBV6-3 to TRBJ2-2; possibly TRBD2 for D (7 bases). This CDR3 has 15 residues. V was shortened by 7 bases and J by 4 bases, with 16 bases between the two germline ends. Looked up from germline, CDR1 is MNHEY and CDR2 is SVGEGT. The CDR3 nucleotides read TGTGCCAGCATACGGAAGGCGGGGGCCACCGGGGAGCTGTTTTTT. This gives the protein CASIRKAGATGELFF.

This clonotype was found a few times. In DNA, the CDR3 is TGTGCCAGCAGTTACTCGGGAGGGGATGGGGCCAACGTCCTGACTTTC. This encodes CASSYSGGDGANVLTF. The chain has TRBV6-5 and TRBJ2-6; TRBD2 agrees at 7 bases. This CDR3 contains 16 residues. V trimming: 0 bases; J trimming: 3 bases; junction bases outside the gene matches: 2. Germline CDR1 is MNHEY and CDR2 is SVGAGI.

This chain connects TRBV6-2 or TRBV6-3 to TRBJ1-2; TRBD1 might be the D (5 bases). The V and J ends lost 6 bases and 8 bases respectively, with 16 bases between them. The germline gives CDR1 MNHEY, CDR2 SVGEGT. This CDR3 has 13 residues. CDR3 in DNA: TGTGCCAGCAGCGGGCAGGGAGGATTCGGCTACACCTTC. It translates to CASSGQGGFGYTF.

The rearrangement uses TRBV6-2 or TRBV6-3 and TRBJ2-2; 12 bases agree with TRBD1. V was pared by 6 bases and J by 13 bases, with 9 bases of the junction left unmatched. The germline V gene has CDR1 MNHEY and CDR2 SVGEGT. The CDR3 consists of 14 residues. CDR3 DNA sequence: TGTGCCAGCAGCCCCGGGACAGGGGGCCGTGGGCTGTTTTTT. Translation: CASSPGTGGRGLFF.

This clonotype appeared a few times. This chain joins TRBV7-9 and TRBJ2-3; D is uncertain. The V and J ends lost 3 bases and 0 bases respectively, with 4 bases between them. This CDR3 region has 13 residues. From germline, CDR1 is SEHNR and CDR2 FQNEAQ (reference sequence). In nucleotides, the CDR3 is TGTGCCAGCAGCTTTTACAGCACAGATACGCAGTATTTT. The encoded protein is CASSFYSTDTQYF.

This clonotype was counted only a few times. This rearrangement joins TRBV6-2 or TRBV6-3 to TRBJ2-7; no clear D gene. V was pared by 0 bases and J by 0 bases, with 3 bases between. The CDR3 runs 13 residues. The germline V gene encodes CDR1 MNHEY and CDR2 SVGEGT. The CDR3 bases are TGTGCCAGCAGTTACTCGAACTCCTACGAGCAGTACGTC. Amino acids: CASSYSNSYEQYV.

V gene TRBV5-6 combines with J gene TRBJ2-5; D remains ambiguous. Trimming left V 3 bases short and J 2 bases short, with 8 bases between. The CDR3 runs to 13 residues. Germline assignment: CDR1 SGHDT and CDR2 YYEEEE. This chain's CDR3 is CASSSWNQETQYF. CDR3 in DNA: TGTGCCAGCAGCTCGTGGAATCAAGAGACCCAGTACTTC. Full variable domain (rest looked up from reference TRBV5-6 and TRBJ2-5): DAGVTQSPTHLIKTRGQQVTLRCSPKSGHDTVSWYQQALGQGPQFIFQYYEEEERQRGNFPDRFSGHQFPNYSSELNVNALLLGDSALYLCASSSWNQETQYFGPGTRLLVL.

This chain links TRBV9 with TRBJ2-1; possible D gene TRBD2, 6 bases. Germline CDR1 is SGDLS and CDR2 is YYNGEE. The CDR3 spans 12 residues. V dropped 0 bases and J dropped 13 bases, with 11 bases sitting between them. The CDR3 loop is CASSVGPGDQFF. The DNA of the CDR3 is TGTGCCAGCAGCGTAGGCCCGGGGGACCAGTTCTTC.

There are a few counts of this clonotype. The J gene is TRBJ2-2, the V gene TRBV7-2, with D tentatively TRBD2 (6 bases). The germline gives CDR1 SGHTA, CDR2 FQGNSA. This CDR3 has 13 residues. Trimming took off 5 bases at V and 7 bases at J, with 11 bases between the two ends. The CDR3 region is CASSARGYGELFF. CDR3 sequence (DNA): TGTGCCAGCAGCGCACGGGGGTACGGGGAGCTGTTTTTT.

This clonotype showed up many times. The chain carries TRBV5-1 and TRBJ1-2; D ambiguous. V was cut by 5 bases and J by 2 bases, with 13 bases left in between. The CDR3 consists of 14 residues. The germline CDR1 and CDR2 sequences are SGHRS and YFSETQ. The DNA of the CDR3 is TGCGCCAGCAGGTGGAGGCCGGGCAACTATGGCTACACCTTC. It specifies CASRWRPGNYGYTF. Variable domain in full (rest from reference TRBV5-1 and TRBJ1-2): KAGVTQTPRYLIKTRGQQVTLSCSPISGHRSVSWYQQTPGQGLQFLFEYFSETQRNKGNFPGRFSGRQFSNSRSEMNVSTLELGDSALYLCASRWRPGNYGYTFGSGTRLTVV.

V usage is TRBV12-3 or TRBV12-4 and J usage is TRBJ1-3; D unresolved. Between the trimmed V and J ends, which lost 2 bases and 0 bases, there was a span of 11 bases. This CDR3 spans 16 amino acids. CDR3 sequence reads: CASSLYGQSSGNTIYF. CDR3 in DNA: TGTGCCAGCAGTTTATACGGGCAGAGCTCTGGAAACACCATATATTTT.

The chain joins TRBV5-1 to TRBJ2-5; D tentatively fits TRBD1 or TRBD2 (5 bases each). The CDR3 is 15 amino acids. V dropped 4 bases and J dropped 5 bases, with 18 bases sitting between them. CDR1 and CDR2 from the germline V gene are SGHRS and YFSETQ. Here the CDR3 reads CASSALGTRQETQYF. CDR3 in DNA: TGCGCCAGCAGCGCCTTGGGGACCCGTCAGGAGACCCAGTACTTC. Supplemented by reference TRBV5-1 and TRBJ2-5, the full variable domain reads KAGVTQTPRYLIKTRGQQVTLSCSPISGHRSVSWYQQTPGQGLQFLFEYFSETQRNKGNFPGRFSGRQFSNSRSEMNVSTLELGDSALYLCASSALGTRQETQYFGPGTRLLVL.

This clonotype was observed many times. This chain joins TRBV7-3 and TRBJ2-1, with D tentatively TRBD1 or TRBD2 (5 bases each). This CDR3 is built from 12 residues. Trimming removed 2 bases from V and 9 bases from J, with 8 bases in between. Per germline, CDR1 SGHTA and CDR2 FQGTGA. The CDR3 region is CASSLDGGEQFF. Written as DNA, the CDR3 is TGTGCCAGCAGCTTAGATGGGGGTGAGCAGTTCTTC.

This clonotype has only a few counts. The genes are TRBV4-2 and TRBJ2-5; D is ambiguous. The V and J ends lost 4 bases and 0 bases respectively, with 15 bases between them. This CDR3 spans 16 amino acids. Per the germline V gene, CDR1 is LGHNA and CDR2 is YNFKEQ. CDR3 coding DNA: TGTGCCAGCAGCCCTCCCTTTGGCGGTGACCAAGAGACCCAGTACTTC. Its protein product is CASSPPFGGDQETQYF.

This clonotype came up a few times. V and J are TRBV6-5 and TRBJ2-2; 11 nucleotides align to TRBD2. V gave up 5 bases and J gave up 3 bases; unmatched junction bases: 2. CDR3 length: 15 residues. Germline assignment: CDR1 MNHEY and CDR2 SVGAGI. CDR3 coding DNA: TGTGCCAGCAGTCCTAGCGGGGGGCACACCGGGGAGCTGTTTTTT. Its protein product is CASSPSGGHTGELFF.